A selection of T cell receptor beta chains follows, all from one sample in a study of response to subunit inactivated influenza vaccine. One entry per CDR3 protein results from TCRdb running MiXCR on the RT-PCR reads. The data contain approximately 500,000 distinct CDR3 sequences, roughly 13% of them seen just once; the ten biggest clones take up under 15%. Sequencing was performed on PBMCs from blood, taken about 40 days after vaccination. These receptors all come from a man in his fifties or sixties who received an inactivated influenza vaccine. Both conserved end residues are trimmed from each CDR3. The order of the fields is J gene, clone size, CDR3 length, V gene, CDR3 protein. The listing skips clone size in some rows; elsewhere it reads once, few, many or a size class.

TRBJ2-3	few	14	TRBV4-1	ASSQVQSLGGDTQY
TRBJ2-7	NA	12	TRBV6-1	ASSPDPNSYEQY
TRBJ2-1	NA	12	TRBV29-1	SVAGGGYYNEQF
TRBJ2-1	NA	12	TRBV28	ASTSGPHYNEQF
TRBJ2-3	few	14	TRBV6-4	ASSDEAGGRVDTQY
TRBJ2-3	many	13	TRBV7-8	ASSLARGRVDTQY
TRBJ2-7	many	11	TRBV7-2	ASSYDRVYEQY
TRBJ2-2	NA	11	TRBV30	AWSPGDIGELF
TRBJ1-1	many	14	TRBV4-3	ASSQIRQGLGTEAF
TRBJ2-1	many	12	TRBV12-3/TRBV12-4	ASSPTRASGEQF
TRBJ2-5	few	14	TRBV7-2	ASSLALLGWQETQY
TRBJ2-1	few	14	TRBV12-3/TRBV12-4	ASRPGTSGGYNEQF
TRBJ1-5	NA	16	TRBV15	ATSRSSLDRAGDQPQH
TRBJ2-1	few	15	TRBV4-2	ASSRIATSGLVNEQF
TRBJ1-6	NA	12	TRBV5-1	ASSLDRENSPLH
TRBJ2-6	NA	14	TRBV5-4	ASSLAAPSGANVLT
TRBJ2-1	few	11	TRBV5-1	ASSLVPGNEQF
TRBJ2-3	NA	13	TRBV15	ATSSIAGGRDTQY
TRBJ1-2	NA	12	TRBV3-1	ASRPQGEKNGYT
TRBJ2-1	NA	13	TRBV5-1	ASSSIRDPRNEQF
TRBJ1-2	few	13	TRBV15	ATSRMAGGDYGYT
TRBJ2-7	NA	13	TRBV4-1	ASSQVFTGDYEQY